Shown below are 29 T cell receptor beta chains from a single sample sequenced in a study of identical twins. TCRdb reanalysed the 5' RACE reads using MiXCR and keeps one entry per CDR3 protein. The sample has 350,000 or so distinct CDR3 sequences; about 10% are singletons. Sequenced: naive T cells sorted from blood. These TCRs come from a woman aged 45-65 years in good health.

The gene calls are TRBV5-1 and TRBJ1-4, with unresolved D. The CDR3 totals 14 residues. Per the germline V gene, CDR1 is SGHRS and CDR2 is YFSETQ. V was shortened by 2 bases and J by 3 bases, with 8 bases between the two germline ends. The CDR3 DNA reads as TGCGCCAGCAGCTTCATTTCCTCTAATGAAAAACTGTTTTTT. It codes for CASSFISSNEKLFF. Combining the CDR3 with reference TRBV5-1 and TRBJ1-4 gives the whole variable domain KAGVTQTPRYLIKTRGQQVTLSCSPISGHRSVSWYQQTPGQGLQFLFEYFSETQRNKGNFPGRFSGRQFSNSRSEMNVSTLELGDSALYLCASSFISSNEKLFFGSGTQLSVL.

For the CDR3, the DNA is TGTGCCAGCAGAAGGGGTGGGGTCTCCTACGAGCAGTACTTC. Residues: CASRRGGVSYEQYF. The V and J genes are TRBV11-2 and TRBJ2-7; a weak D match, TRBD1 (5 bases). Between the trimmed V and J ends, which lost 6 bases and 0 bases, there was a span of 12 bases. This CDR3 region has 14 residues. In germline, CDR1 is SGHAT, CDR2 FQNNGV.

This clonotype was detected only a few times. The chain uses TRBV12-3 or TRBV12-4 and TRBJ2-3; 7 bases map to TRBD1. The CDR3 runs to 13 residues. The junction had 5 bases not matched to a gene; V was cut back by 5 bases and J by 6 bases. DNA of the CDR3: TGTGCCAGCAGTCTGGTACAGGGGGATACGCAGTATTTT. This encodes CASSLVQGDTQYF.

This clonotype showed up many times. The gene calls are TRBV9 and TRBJ2-1; D not certain. The CDR3 is 16 amino acids. Germline values: CDR1 SGDLS, CDR2 YYNGEE. The ends were cut back, 4 bases at V and 3 bases at J, with 17 bases in the middle. CDR3 amino acids: CASSQDGALDYNEQFF. In nucleotides, the CDR3 is TGTGCCAGCAGCCAAGACGGAGCCTTGGACTACAATGAGCAGTTCTTC.

The chain links TRBV3-1 to TRBJ2-5, with 10 bases aligning to TRBD2. Per the germline V gene, CDR1 is LGHDT and CDR2 is YNNKEL (reference sequence). With V trimmed by 2 bases and J by 0 bases, 0 bases remained unmatched. This CDR3 is 15 amino acids long. CDR3 in DNA: TGTGCCAGCAGCCAACTAGCGGGAGACCAAGAGACCCAGTACTTC. This codes for CASSQLAGDQETQYF.

This clonotype was counted ten times or more. The V gene is TRBV5-1, the J gene TRBJ2-2; D not certain. The CDR3 is 11 amino acids. The germline V gene encodes CDR1 SGHRS and CDR2 YFSETQ. The ends were cut back, 3 bases at V and 6 bases at J, with 3 bases in the middle. DNA of the CDR3: TGCGCCAGCAGCTCCGCCGGGGAGCTGTTTTTT. This sequence encodes CASSSAGELFF.

This clonotype was picked up many times. The chain has TRBV5-1 and TRBJ2-1, with a tentative D call TRBD1 (5 bases). The CDR3 has 15 amino acids. Germline V gene lookup returns CDR1 SGHRS and CDR2 YFSETQ. V shed 0 bases and J shed 8 bases, with 15 bases lying between them. CDR3 coding DNA: TGCGCCAGCAGCTTGGGACAGCCCGAGTCCCATGAGCAGTTCTTC. This encodes CASSLGQPESHEQFF.

This clonotype appeared a single time. The rearrangement uses TRBV6-1 and TRBJ2-1, with TRBD2 as a possible D gene (6 bases). The CDR3 consists of 16 residues. The V end was cut by 6 bases, the J end by 0 bases, with 15 bases between. Germline lookup yields CDR1 MNHNS and CDR2 SASEGT. In nucleotides, the CDR3 is TGTGCCAGCAGGACATCTAGCGACAGCTCCTACAATGAGCAGTTCTTC. Its protein is CASRTSSDSSYNEQFF.

This clonotype came up a few times. This chain joins TRBV12-3 or TRBV12-4 and TRBJ1-3; D is unclear. The CDR3 runs to 14 residues. Trimming took off 3 bases at V and 3 bases at J, with 9 bases between the two ends. The CDR3 loop reads CASSFRGDGNTIYF. DNA for the CDR3: TGTGCCAGCAGTTTCCGGGGTGATGGAAACACCATATATTTT.

Only a few counts were recorded for this clonotype. The chain employs TRBV12-3 or TRBV12-4 and TRBJ2-2; TRBD1 is a possible D gene (5 bases). CDR3 size: 17 residues. Trimming took 3 bases from V and 3 from J, leaving 17 bases between them. This chain's CDR3 is CASSFYKGIIDTGELFF. The CDR3 DNA sequence: TGTGCCAGCAGTTTCTACAAGGGGATCATAGACACCGGGGAGCTGTTTTTT.

This clonotype has a count of ten or more. Germline is not matched at one junction end, which may reflect a read error. The V call is TRBV2, the J call TRBJ2-5, with TRBD1 matching over 12 bases. The CDR3 has 16 amino acids. The germline V gene has CDR1 SNHLY and CDR2 FYNNEI. The CDR3 loop reads CASSEAGTGGRETQYF. The CDR3 coding sequence is TGTGCCAGCAGCGAAGCCGGGACAGGGGGCCGAGAGACCCAGTACTTC.

This clonotype showed up just a few times. The chain recombines TRBV12-5 with TRBJ2-7; D uncertain. With 7 bases removed from V and 2 bases from J, the gap between germline ends came to 9 bases. CDR1 and CDR2 (germline): LGHNT, FRNRAP. The CDR3 spans 12 residues. The CDR3, as DNA: TGTGCTAGTGCCCCTGCACCCTACGAGCAGTACTTC. Translation: CASAPAPYEQYF. The full variable domain, rest sourced from reference TRBV12-5 and TRBJ2-7, is DARVTQTPRHKVTEMGQEVTMRCQPILGHNTVFWYRQTMMQGLELLAYFRNRAPLDDSGMPKDRFSAEMPDATLATLKIQPSEPRDSAVYFCASAPAPYEQYFGPGTRLTVT.

This clonotype has at least ten counts. V and J are TRBV28 and TRBJ2-3, with TRBD2 identical over 7 bases. Losses at the gene ends were 3 bases for V and 2 bases for J; bases not matched to a gene: 5. The CDR3 is 15 residues long. From germline, CDR1 is MDHEN and CDR2 SYDVKM. CDR3 residues: CASSLGGQLTDTQYF. CDR3 in DNA: TGTGCCAGCAGTTTGGGAGGGCAGCTCACAGATACGCAGTATTTT.

This clonotype showed up many times. The chain combines TRBV6-5 with TRBJ2-1; 9 bases are a match to TRBD2. This CDR3 has 15 amino acids. Germline CDR1 reads MNHEY; CDR2 reads SVGAGI. V lost 6 bases and J lost 7; bases outside the gene matches: 10. CDR3 DNA: TGTGCCAGCAGCCCTAGGGGCGGGAGGGGAAATGAGCAGTTCTTC. It yields the protein CASSPRGGRGNEQFF.

The chain employs TRBV2 and TRBJ1-1; TRBD1 agrees at 7 bases. Germline trimming cut 5 bases from V and 8 bases from J; bases unmatched to any gene: 8. Per germline, CDR1 SNHLY and CDR2 FYNNEI. The CDR3 is 13 residues long. Written as DNA, the CDR3 is TGTGCCAGCAGTTACGGACAGGAATCAGAAGCTTTCTTT. This gives the protein CASSYGQESEAFF.

This sequence joins TRBV7-2 and TRBJ2-5, with D perhaps given as TRBD1 or TRBD2 (5 bases each). Germline CDR1 reads SGHTA; CDR2 reads FQGNSA. The CDR3 length is 15 residues. Trimming left V 5 bases short and J 2 bases short, with 15 bases between. This CDR3 reads CASSAMPGPQETQYF. The CDR3 region has the DNA TGTGCCAGCAGCGCCATGCCGGGACCTCAAGAGACCCAGTACTTC.

The chain joins TRBV29-1 to TRBJ2-1; 15 bases agree with TRBD2. The junction had 14 bases not matched to a gene; V was cut back by 7 bases and J by 1 base. The CDR3 spans 19 residues. Germline-derived CDR1 and CDR2 are SQVTM and ANQGSEA. The CDR3 loop is CSAGLGLAGGPLSYNEQFF. The CDR3 DNA sequence: TGCAGCGCTGGCCTCGGACTAGCGGGAGGGCCTCTTTCCTACAATGAGCAGTTCTTC.

This clonotype was seen only a few times. Here the CDR3 reads CASSPPSAGGPYNEQFF. CDR3 DNA: TGTGCCAGCTCACCACCATCAGCGGGAGGGCCCTACAATGAGCAGTTCTTC. This chain connects TRBV18 to TRBJ2-1, with 10 bases fitting TRBD2. Unmatched junction bases numbered 4, after V lost 0 bases and J lost 2 bases. Per germline, CDR1 KGHSH and CDR2 LQKENI. CDR3 size: 17 residues.

There are a few counts of this clonotype. The chain combines TRBV20-1 with TRBJ1-2, with 9 positions matching TRBD1. V trimming: 4 bases; J trimming: 8 bases; junction bases outside the gene matches: 17. Germline V lookup: CDR1 DFQATT, CDR2 SNEGSKA (reference sequence). This CDR3 contains 16 residues. CDR3 region: CSANSDRDRDLRGYTF. CDR3 in DNA: TGCAGTGCTAACTCTGACCGGGACAGGGATCTCCGGGGCTACACCTTC.

This clonotype was seen at least ten times. The V gene is TRBV9, the J gene TRBJ2-1; 12 bases are a match to TRBD2. V trimming: 8 bases; J trimming: 13 bases; junction bases outside the gene matches: 10. CDR1 and CDR2 (germline): SGDLS, YYNGEE. The CDR3 sequence is 13 residues long. CDR3 DNA sequence: TGTGCCAGTGGGGGGGGACTAGCGGGTGTTCAGTTCTTC. Translating gives CASGGGLAGVQFF. The whole variable domain, filled in from reference TRBV9 and TRBJ2-1, reads DSGVTQTPKHLITATGQRVTLRCSPRSGDLSVYWYQQSLDQGLQFLIQYYNGEERAKGNILERFSAQQFPDLHSELNLSSLELGDSALYFCASGGGLAGVQFFGPGTRLTVL.

As for this clonotype: This may be a read error, as it is one base from a much larger clone. The rearrangement joins TRBV20-1 to TRBJ2-2, with unresolved D. V lost 3 bases and J 5 bases, leaving 4 bases between the germline ends. Germline-derived CDR1 and CDR2 are DFQATT and SNEGSKA (reference sequence). This CDR3 is 11 amino acids long. The CDR3 DNA follows: TGCAGTGCTAGTTTAACCGGGGAGCTGTTTTTT. This gives the protein CSASLTGELFF.

This clonotype appeared many times. The V and J genes are TRBV6-5 and TRBJ1-5; a possible D gene is TRBD1 (6 bases). CDR3 size: 14 residues. V was trimmed by 7 bases and J by 6 bases, leaving 16 bases between them. CDR1 is MNHEY, CDR2 SVGAGI, per germline. The CDR3: CASKDPGVGQPQHF. CDR3 sequence (DNA): TGTGCCAGCAAAGACCCAGGGGTGGGTCAGCCCCAGCATTTT.

In this sample, this clonotype turned up many times. V is TRBV4-1 and J is TRBJ1-1; tentative D call: TRBD1 (6 bases). V lost 5 bases, J lost 4 bases, and 14 bases lay in between. Germline V gene lookup returns CDR1 MGHRA and CDR2 YSYEKL. The CDR3 extends over 14 amino acids. CDR3 loop: CASSLEGGSTEAFF. As DNA, the CDR3 is TGCGCCAGCAGCTTGGAGGGGGGGAGCACTGAAGCTTTCTTT.

V is TRBV4-2 and J is TRBJ2-1, with 9 bases identical to TRBD2. J gave up 5 bases and V 4 bases, and 9 bases lay outside the gene matches. Germline V gives CDR1 LGHNA, CDR2 YNFKEQ. The CDR3 runs 16 residues. CDR3 DNA: TGTGCCAGCAGCCCCTATTCTAGCGGGATGGACAATGAGCAGTTCTTC. This translates into CASSPYSSGMDNEQFF.

The chain recombines TRBV20-1 with TRBJ2-5, with D possibly TRBD2 on 6 matching bases. V was clipped by 3 bases and J by 0 bases, with 14 bases between them. CDR1 and CDR2 (germline): DFQATT, SNEGSKA (reference sequence). The CDR3 extends over 15 amino acids. The CDR3 protein is CSARGRREYQETQYF. As DNA, the CDR3 is TGCAGTGCTAGGGGGCGACGGGAGTACCAAGAGACCCAGTACTTC.

V and J are TRBV7-2 and TRBJ2-1; D is ambiguous. CDR3 length: 15 residues. V lost 3 bases and J 6 bases, leaving 15 bases between the germline ends. CDR1 is SGHTA, CDR2 FQGNSA, per germline. The CDR3 spells CASSFRPPQSNEQFF. In nucleotides, the CDR3 is TGTGCCAGCAGCTTCCGCCCCCCCCAAAGCAATGAGCAGTTCTTC.

This clonotype was recorded a few times. This sequence joins TRBV11-2 and TRBJ2-1; TRBD1 matches at 7 bases. The CDR3 runs to 14 residues. Per germline, CDR1 SGHAT and CDR2 FQNNGV. With 5 bases clipped from V and 5 bases from J, the junction kept 6 bases outside the gene matches. The DNA for the CDR3 is TGTGCCAGCAGCCTTCGGGACAGCAACAATGAGCAGTTCTTC. As protein: CASSLRDSNNEQFF.

The chain combines TRBV27 with TRBJ2-2, with D unclear. The germline V and J ends were trimmed by 3 bases and 3 bases, with 2 bases remaining between them. The length of the CDR3 is 12 residues. Germline CDR1 and CDR2: MNHEY and SMNVEV (reference sequence). The CDR3 here is CASSFHTGELFF. The CDR3 DNA reads as TGTGCCAGCAGTTTTCACACCGGGGAGCTGTTTTTT.

This chain uses TRBV28 with TRBJ2-7, with a tentative D call TRBD1 (7 bases). The CDR3 is made up of 15 amino acids. Trimming removed 3 bases at V and 5 bases at J, with 17 bases between. Germline values: CDR1 MDHEN, CDR2 SYDVKM. This chain's CDR3 is CASSLTGIGGDEQYV. The CDR3 DNA follows: TGTGCCAGCAGTTTGACAGGGATCGGGGGTGACGAGCAGTACGTC.